The source of this TCR beta chain is a study of graft-versus-host responses after intestinal transplantation. Study at large: Grafts were multivisceral, liver-intestinal, or isolated intestinal.

Between the trimmed V and J ends, which lost 4 bases and 1 base, there was a span of 6 bases. This CDR3 region has 13 residues. Per the germline V gene, CDR1 is WSHSY and CDR2 is SAAADI. Study-level findings and limits: Individuals who had graft-donor T cell macrochimerism had allografts that showed high graft-versus-host to host-versus-graft clonal ratios. Ileal or blood samples showed some GvH clones first, and such clones were also found in recipient marrow.

Clones were sequenced by immunoSEQ multiplex PCR, and TCRdb holds only the in-frame ones, with some missing. The data show about 90,000 clones, about 88% seen once. This clone is a singleton in its sample. Its antigen remains unidentified. This sequence originates from a human donor who was the organ donor for an intestinal transplant. The chain employs TRBV10-2 and TRBJ2-3; unclear D gene. Sequences were derived from unstimulated CD4+ T cells sorted from spleen or lymph node cells, sampled before transplant. The CDR3 reads CASSAPGTDTQYF. CDR3 nucleotide sequence: TGCGCCAGCAGTGCCCCAGGCACAGATACGCAGTATTTT.